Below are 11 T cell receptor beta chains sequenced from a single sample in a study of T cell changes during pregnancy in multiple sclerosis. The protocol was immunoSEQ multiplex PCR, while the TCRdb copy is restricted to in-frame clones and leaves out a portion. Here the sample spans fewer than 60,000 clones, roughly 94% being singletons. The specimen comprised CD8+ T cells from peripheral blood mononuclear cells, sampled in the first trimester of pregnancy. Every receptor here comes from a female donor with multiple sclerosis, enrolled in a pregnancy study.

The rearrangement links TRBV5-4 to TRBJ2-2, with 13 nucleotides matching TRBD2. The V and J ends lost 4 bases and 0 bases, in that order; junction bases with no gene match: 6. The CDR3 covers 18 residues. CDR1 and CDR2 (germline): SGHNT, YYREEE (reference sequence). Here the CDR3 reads CASSPGLAGIANTGELFF. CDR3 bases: TGTGCCAGCAGCCCGGGACTAGCGGGAATCGCGAACACCGGGGAGCTGTTTTTT.

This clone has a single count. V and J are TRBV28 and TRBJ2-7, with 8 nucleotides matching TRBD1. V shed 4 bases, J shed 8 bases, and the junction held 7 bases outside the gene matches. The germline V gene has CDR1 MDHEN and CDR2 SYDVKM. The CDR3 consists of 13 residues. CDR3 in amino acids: CASSYFRGRQQYF. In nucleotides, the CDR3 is TGTGCCAGCAGTTACTTCAGGGGGCGGCAGCAGTACTTC. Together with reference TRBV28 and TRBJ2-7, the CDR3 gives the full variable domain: DVKVTQSSRYLVKRTGEKVFLECVQDMDHENMFWYRQDPGLGLRLIYFSYDVKMKEKGDIPEGYSVSREKKERFSLILESASTNQTSMYLCASSYFRGRQQYFGPGTRLTVT.

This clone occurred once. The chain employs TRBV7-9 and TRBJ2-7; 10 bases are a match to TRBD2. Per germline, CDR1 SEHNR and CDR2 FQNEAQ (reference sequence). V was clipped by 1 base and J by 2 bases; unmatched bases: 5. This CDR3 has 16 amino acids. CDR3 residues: CASSLGRGLAAYEQYF. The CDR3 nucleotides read TGTGCCAGCAGCTTAGGCCGCGGACTAGCGGCCTACGAGCAGTACTTC.

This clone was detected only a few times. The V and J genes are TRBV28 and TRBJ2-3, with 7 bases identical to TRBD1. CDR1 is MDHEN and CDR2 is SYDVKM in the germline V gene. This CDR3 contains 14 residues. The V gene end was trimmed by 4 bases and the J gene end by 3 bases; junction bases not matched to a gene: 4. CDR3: CASSYLQGTDTQYF. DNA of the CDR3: TGTGCCAGCAGTTATTTACAGGGGACAGATACGCAGTATTTT. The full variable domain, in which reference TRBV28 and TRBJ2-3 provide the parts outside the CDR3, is DVKVTQSSRYLVKRTGEKVFLECVQDMDHENMFWYRQDPGLGLRLIYFSYDVKMKEKGDIPEGYSVSREKKERFSLILESASTNQTSMYLCASSYLQGTDTQYFGPGTRLTVL.

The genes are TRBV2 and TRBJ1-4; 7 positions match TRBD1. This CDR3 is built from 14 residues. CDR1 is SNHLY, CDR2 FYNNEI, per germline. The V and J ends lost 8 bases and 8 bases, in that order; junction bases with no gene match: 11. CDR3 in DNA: TGTGCCAGCGGTTTAGAGGGGGCCGGCGAAAAACTGTTTTTT. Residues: CASGLEGAGEKLFF.

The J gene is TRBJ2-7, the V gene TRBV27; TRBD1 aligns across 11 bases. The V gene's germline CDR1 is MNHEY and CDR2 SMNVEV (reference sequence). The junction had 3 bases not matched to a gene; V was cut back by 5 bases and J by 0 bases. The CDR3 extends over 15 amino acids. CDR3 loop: CASSPGTGGSYEQYF. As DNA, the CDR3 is TGTGCCAGCAGTCCGGGGACAGGGGGCTCCTACGAGCAGTACTTC.

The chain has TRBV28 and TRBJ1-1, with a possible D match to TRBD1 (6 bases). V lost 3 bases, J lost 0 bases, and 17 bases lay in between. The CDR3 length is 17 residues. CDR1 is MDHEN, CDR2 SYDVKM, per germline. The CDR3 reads CASSFWAGERVNTEAFF. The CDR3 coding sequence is TGTGCCAGCAGTTTCTGGGCAGGGGAAAGGGTGAACACTGAAGCTTTCTTT.

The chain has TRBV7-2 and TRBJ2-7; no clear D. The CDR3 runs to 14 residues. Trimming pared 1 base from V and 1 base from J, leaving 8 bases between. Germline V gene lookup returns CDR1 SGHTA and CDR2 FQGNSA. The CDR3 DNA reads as TGTGCCAGCAGCTTAGAAAACTTTTCCTACGAGCAGTACTTC. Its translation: CASSLENFSYEQYF.

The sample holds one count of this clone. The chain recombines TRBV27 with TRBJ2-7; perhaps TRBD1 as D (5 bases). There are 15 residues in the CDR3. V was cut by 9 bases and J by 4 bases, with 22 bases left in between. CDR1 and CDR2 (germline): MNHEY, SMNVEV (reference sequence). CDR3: CARGWGSLKIYEQYF. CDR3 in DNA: TGTGCCAGAGGGTGGGGCAGCCTCAAAATTTACGAGCAGTACTTC.

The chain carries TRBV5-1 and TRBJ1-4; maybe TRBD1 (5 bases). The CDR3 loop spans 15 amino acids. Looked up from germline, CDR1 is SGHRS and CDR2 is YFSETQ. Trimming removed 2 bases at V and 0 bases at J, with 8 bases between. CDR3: CASSLWGATNEKLFF. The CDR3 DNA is TGCGCCAGCAGCTTATGGGGGGCAACTAATGAAAAACTGTTTTTT.

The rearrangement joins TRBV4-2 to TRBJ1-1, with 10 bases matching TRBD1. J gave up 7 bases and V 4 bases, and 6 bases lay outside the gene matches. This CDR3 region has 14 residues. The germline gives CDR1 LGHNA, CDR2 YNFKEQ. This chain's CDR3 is CASSRTGTGVEAFF. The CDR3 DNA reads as TGTGCCAGCAGCCGCACCGGGACAGGGGTTGAAGCTTTCTTT.